A few counts support the clone carrying this T cell receptor beta chain. Data came from immunoSEQ multiplex PCR; TCRdb stores just in-frame clones and leaves some out. The repertoire includes around 100,000 clones, over 75% of them detected once, and 18% sits in the top ten. V was shortened by 4 bases and J by 4 bases, with 14 bases between the two germline ends. The V gene's germline CDR1 is MNHEY and CDR2 SVGAGI. The CDR3 runs 15 residues. The sample comes from a study of T cell responses to AZD1222 COVID-19 vaccine. The sequence was obtained from an adult in good health. The chain has TRBV6-5 and TRBJ2-1, with D hard to call. Material: peripheral blood, obtained on day 0 of AZD1222 vaccination. The CDR3 here is CASSFLSGPYNEQFF. The CDR3 bases are TGTGCCAGCAGTTTCCTGTCCGGACCGTACAATGAGCAGTTCTTC.